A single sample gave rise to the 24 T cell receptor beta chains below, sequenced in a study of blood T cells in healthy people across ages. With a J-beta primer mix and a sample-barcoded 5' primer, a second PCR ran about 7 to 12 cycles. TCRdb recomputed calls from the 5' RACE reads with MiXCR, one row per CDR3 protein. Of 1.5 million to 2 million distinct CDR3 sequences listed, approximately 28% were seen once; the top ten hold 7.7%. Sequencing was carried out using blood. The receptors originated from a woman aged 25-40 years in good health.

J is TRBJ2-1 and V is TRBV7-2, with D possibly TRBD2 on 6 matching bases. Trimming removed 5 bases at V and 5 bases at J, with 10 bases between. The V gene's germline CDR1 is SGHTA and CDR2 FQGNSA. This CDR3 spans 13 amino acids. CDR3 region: CASSPWGDNEQFF. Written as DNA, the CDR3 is TGTGCCAGCAGCCCCTGGGGGGACAATGAGCAGTTCTTC.

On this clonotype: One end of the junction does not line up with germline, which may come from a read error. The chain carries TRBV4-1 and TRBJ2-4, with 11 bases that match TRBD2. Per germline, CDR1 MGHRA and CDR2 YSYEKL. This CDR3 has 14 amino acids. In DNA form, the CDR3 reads TGCGCCAGCGGCCAAGATACTAGCGGGAGAGAGCAGTACTTC. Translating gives CASGQDTSGREQYF.

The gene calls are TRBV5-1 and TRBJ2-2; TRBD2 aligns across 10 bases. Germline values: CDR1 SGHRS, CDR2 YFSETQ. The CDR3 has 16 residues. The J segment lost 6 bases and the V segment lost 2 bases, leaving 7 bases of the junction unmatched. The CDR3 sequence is CASSFSGTSASGELFF. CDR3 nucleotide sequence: TGCGCCAGCAGCTTTTCCGGGACTAGCGCCTCCGGGGAGCTGTTTTTT.

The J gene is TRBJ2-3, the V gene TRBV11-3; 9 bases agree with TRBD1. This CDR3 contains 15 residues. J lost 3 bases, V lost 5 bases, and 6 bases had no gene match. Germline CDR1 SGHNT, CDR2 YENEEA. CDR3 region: CASSPLGQGTDTQYF. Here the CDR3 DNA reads TGTGCCAGCAGCCCCCTAGGACAGGGGACAGATACGCAGTATTTT.

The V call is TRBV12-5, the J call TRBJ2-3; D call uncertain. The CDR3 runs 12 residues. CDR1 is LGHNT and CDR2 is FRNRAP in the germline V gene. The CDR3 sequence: CVGGQTEDTQYF. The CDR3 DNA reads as TGTGTTGGTGGCCAGACTGAAGATACGCAGTATTTT.

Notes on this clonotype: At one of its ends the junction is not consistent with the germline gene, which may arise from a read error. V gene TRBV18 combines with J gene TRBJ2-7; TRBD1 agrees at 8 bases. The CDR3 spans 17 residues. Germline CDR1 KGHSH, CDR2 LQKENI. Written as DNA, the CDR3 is TGTGCCAGCTCACCACCGCGTGGACAGGGACCCTCTTACGGGCAGTACTTC. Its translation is CASSPPRGQGPSYGQYF.

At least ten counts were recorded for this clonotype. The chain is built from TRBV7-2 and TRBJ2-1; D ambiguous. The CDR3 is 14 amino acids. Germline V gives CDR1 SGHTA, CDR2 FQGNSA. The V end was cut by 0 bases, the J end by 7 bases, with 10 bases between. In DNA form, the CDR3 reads TGTGCCAGCAGCTTAGCTCTGCGGAGAAATGAGCAGTTCTTC. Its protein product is CASSLALRRNEQFF.

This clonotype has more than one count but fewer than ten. The CDR3 sequence is CASSPLAGEGGEQFF. For the CDR3, the DNA is TGTGCCAGCAGCCCACTAGCGGGAGAAGGAGGTGAGCAGTTCTTC. The rearrangement links TRBV7-2 to TRBJ2-1; 11 bases agree with TRBD2. Germline CDR1 is SGHTA and CDR2 is FQGNSA. Trimming removed 5 bases from V and 9 bases from J; junction bases left unmatched: 9. The length of the CDR3 is 15 residues.

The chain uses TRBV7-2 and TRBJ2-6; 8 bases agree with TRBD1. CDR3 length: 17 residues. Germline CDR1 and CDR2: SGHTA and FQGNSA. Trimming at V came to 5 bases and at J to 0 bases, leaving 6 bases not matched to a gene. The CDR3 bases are TGTGCCAGCAGCCGGACAGGGCCACTCTCTGGGGCCAACGTCCTGACTTTC. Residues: CASSRTGPLSGANVLTF.

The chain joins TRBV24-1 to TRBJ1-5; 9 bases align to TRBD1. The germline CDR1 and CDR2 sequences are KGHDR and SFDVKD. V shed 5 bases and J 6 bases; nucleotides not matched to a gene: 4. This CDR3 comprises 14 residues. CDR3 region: CATSAGGQGQPQHF. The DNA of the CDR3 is TGTGCCACCAGTGCTGGGGGACAGGGTCAGCCCCAGCATTTT.

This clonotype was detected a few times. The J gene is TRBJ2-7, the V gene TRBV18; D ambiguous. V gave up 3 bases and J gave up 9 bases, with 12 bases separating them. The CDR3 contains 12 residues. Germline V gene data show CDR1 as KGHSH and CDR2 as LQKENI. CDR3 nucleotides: TGTGCCAGCTCACCCTCCGGGTGGGCGCAGTACTTC. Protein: CASSPSGWAQYF.

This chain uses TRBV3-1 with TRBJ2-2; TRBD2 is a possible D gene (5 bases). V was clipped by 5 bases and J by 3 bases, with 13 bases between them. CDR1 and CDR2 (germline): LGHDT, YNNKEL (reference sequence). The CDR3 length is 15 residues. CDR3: CASSSLGRYTGELFF. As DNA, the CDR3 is TGTGCCAGCAGCTCACTAGGACGATACACCGGGGAGCTGTTTTTT.

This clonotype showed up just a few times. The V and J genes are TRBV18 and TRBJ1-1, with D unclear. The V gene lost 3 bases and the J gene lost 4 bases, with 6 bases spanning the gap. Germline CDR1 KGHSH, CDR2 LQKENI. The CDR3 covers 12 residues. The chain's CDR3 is CASSPEVTEAFF. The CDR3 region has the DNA TGTGCCAGCTCACCGGAGGTCACTGAAGCTTTCTTT.

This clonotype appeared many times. CDR3 amino acids: CASSPDQGVETQYF. The CDR3, as DNA: TGTGCCAGCAGCCCCGACCAGGGGGTAGAGACCCAGTACTTC. The V and J genes are TRBV7-2 and TRBJ2-5; 7 bases fit TRBD1. In germline, CDR1 is SGHTA, CDR2 FQGNSA. Trimming cost V 5 bases and J 4 bases; bases outside gene matches: 7. The length of the CDR3 is 14 residues.

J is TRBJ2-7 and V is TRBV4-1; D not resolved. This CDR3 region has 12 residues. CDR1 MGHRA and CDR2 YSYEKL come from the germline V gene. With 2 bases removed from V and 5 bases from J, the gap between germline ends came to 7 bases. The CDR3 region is CASSQSRDEQYF. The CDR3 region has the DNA TGCGCCAGCAGCCAAAGTAGGGACGAGCAGTACTTC.

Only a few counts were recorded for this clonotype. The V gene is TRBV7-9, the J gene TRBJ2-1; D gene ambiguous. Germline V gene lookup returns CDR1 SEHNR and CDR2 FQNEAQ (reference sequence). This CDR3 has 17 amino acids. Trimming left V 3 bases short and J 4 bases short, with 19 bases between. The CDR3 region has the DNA TGTGCCAGCAGCTTGAGCCTCGTTGAACTGATTTACAATGAGCAGTTCTTC. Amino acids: CASSLSLVELIYNEQFF.

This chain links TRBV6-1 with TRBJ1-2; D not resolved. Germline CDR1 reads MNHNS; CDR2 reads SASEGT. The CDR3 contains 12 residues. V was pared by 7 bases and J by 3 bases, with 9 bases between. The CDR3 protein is CASNLLYYGYTF. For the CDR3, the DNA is TGTGCCAGCAACCTTTTGTACTATGGCTACACCTTC.

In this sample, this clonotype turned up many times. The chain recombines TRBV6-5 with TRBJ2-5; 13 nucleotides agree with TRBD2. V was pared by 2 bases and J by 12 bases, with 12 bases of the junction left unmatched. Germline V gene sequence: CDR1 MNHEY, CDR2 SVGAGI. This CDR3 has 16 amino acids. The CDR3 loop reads CASSYTTSGRAREKYF. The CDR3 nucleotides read TGTGCCAGCAGTTACACCACTAGCGGGAGGGCCAGGGAAAAGTACTTC.

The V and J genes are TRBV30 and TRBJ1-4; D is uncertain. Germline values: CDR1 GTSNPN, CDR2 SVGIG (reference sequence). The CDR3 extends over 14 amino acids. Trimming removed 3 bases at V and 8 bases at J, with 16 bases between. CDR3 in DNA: TGTGCCTGGAGCCTAACGGCCATTGGGGAAAAACTGTTTTTT. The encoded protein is CAWSLTAIGEKLFF.

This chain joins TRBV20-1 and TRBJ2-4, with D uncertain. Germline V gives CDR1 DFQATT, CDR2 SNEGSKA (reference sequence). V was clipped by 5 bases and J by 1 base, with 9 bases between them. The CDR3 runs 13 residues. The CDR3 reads CSAGVGAKNIQYF. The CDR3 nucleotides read TGCAGTGCTGGGGTTGGGGCCAAAAACATTCAGTACTTC.

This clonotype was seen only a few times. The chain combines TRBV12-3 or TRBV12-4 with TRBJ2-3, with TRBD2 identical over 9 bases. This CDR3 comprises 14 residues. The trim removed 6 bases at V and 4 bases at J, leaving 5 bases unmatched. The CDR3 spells CASSASGIADTQYF. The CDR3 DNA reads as TGTGCCAGCAGCGCTAGCGGGATCGCAGATACGCAGTATTTT.

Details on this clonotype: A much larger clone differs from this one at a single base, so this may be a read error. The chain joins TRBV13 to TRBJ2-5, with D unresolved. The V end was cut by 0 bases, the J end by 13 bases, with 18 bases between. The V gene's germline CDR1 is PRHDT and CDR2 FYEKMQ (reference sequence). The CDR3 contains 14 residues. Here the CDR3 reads CASSLGTVTYERYF. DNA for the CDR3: TGTGCCAGCAGCTTAGGGACCGTTACCTACGAGCGGTACTTC.

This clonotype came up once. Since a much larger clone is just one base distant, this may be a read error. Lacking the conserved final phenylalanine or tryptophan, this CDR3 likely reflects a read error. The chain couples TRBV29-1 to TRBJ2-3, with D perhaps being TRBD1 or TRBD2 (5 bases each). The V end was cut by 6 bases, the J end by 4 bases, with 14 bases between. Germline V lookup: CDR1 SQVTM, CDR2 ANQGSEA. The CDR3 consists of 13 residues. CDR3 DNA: TGCAGCGTCCTGGGACGCGCGGCAGATACGCAGTATTTG. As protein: CSVLGRAADTQYL.

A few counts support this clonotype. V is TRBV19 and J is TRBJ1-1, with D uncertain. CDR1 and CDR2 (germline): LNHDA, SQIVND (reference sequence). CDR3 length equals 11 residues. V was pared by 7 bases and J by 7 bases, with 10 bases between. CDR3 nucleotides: TGTGCCAGTACATCTGGGGTTGAAGCTTTCTTT. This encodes CASTSGVEAFF.